The clone carrying this TCR beta chain was recorded many times. What it binds is not known. This record belongs to a study of CD8 T cells in ankylosing spondylitis. The study's findings and limits: What seemed typical of ankylosing spondylitis blood was a TCR beta motif built from 8 or 9 highly homologous variants. From matched ankylosing spondylitis synovial fluid, disease-linked clones were reportedly recovered at significantly enriched levels. Prior literature has documented some motif variants in synovial fluid and blood from reactive arthritis.

5'-RACE, quantitative and with molecular barcodes, yielded the TCR beta libraries. Using its own MiXCR run on the 5' RACE reads, TCRdb lists one record per CDR3 protein. Of approximately 520,000 distinct CDR3 sequences in the sample, roughly 5.2% were seen once. The ends were cut back, 10 bases at V and 3 bases at J, with 2 bases in the middle. Germline CDR1 reads KGHDR; CDR2 reads SFDVKD. The CDR3 has 9 amino acids. The chain is built from TRBV24-1 and TRBJ2-5; D is unresolved. The TCR was taken from a male donor with ankylosing spondylitis. Sequenced input: blood, either unsorted or a sorted T cell fraction (not recorded which). The CDR3 region is CATEETQYF. Written as DNA, the CDR3 is TGTGCCACAGAAGAGACCCAGTACTTC.